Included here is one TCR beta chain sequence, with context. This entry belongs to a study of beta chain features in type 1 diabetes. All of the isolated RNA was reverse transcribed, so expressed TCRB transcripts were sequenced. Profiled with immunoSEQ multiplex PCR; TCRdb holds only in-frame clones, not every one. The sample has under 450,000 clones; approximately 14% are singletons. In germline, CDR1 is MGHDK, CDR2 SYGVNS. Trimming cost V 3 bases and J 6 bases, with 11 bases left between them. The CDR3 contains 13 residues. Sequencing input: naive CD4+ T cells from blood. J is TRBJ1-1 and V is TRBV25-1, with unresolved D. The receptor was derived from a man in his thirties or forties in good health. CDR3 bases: TGTGCCAGCAGTGACCCAACAAGATCTGAAGCTTTCTTT. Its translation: CASSDPTRSEAFF.